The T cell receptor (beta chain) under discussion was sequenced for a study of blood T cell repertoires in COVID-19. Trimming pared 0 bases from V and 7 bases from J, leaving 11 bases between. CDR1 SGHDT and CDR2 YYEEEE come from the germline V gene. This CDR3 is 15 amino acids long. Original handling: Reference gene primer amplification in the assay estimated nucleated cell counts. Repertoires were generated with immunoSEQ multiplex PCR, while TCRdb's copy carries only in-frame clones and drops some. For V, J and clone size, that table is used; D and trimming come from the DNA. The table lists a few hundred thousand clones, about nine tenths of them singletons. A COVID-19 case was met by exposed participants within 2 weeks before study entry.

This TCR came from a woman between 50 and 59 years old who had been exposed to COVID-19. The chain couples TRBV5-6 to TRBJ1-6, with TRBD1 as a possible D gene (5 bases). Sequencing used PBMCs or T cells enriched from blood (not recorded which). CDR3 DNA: TGTGCCAGCAGCTTGGCCGGGGGTAAGAATTCACCCCTCCACTTT. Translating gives CASSLAGGKNSPLHF.